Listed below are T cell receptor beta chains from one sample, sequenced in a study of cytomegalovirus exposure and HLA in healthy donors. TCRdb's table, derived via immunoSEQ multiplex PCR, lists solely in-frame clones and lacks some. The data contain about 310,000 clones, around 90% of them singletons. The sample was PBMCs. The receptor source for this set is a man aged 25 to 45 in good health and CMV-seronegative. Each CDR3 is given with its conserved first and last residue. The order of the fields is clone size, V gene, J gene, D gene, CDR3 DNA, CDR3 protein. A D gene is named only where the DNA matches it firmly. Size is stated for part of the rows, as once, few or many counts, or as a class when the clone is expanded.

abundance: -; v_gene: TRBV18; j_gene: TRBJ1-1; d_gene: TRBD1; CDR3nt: TGTGCCAGCTCATTTGGACAGGGGAACACTGAAGCTTTCTTT; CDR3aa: CASSFGQGNTEAFF
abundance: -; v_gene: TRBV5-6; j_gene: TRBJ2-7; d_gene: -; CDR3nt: TGTGCCAGCAGCTTACCACATACCTCCTACGAGCAGTACTTC; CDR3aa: CASSLPHTSYEQYF
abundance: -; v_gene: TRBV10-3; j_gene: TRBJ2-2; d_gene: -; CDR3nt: TGTGCCACCTCAGGGGTCCTTAACACCGGGGAGCTGTTTTTT; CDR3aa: CATSGVLNTGELFF
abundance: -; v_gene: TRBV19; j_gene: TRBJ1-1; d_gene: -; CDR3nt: TGTGCCACCTCAGTCTCGGACAGGAACACTGAAGCTTTCTTT; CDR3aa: CATSVSDRNTEAFF
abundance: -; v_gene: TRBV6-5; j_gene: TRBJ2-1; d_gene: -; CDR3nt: TGTGCCAGCAGTTACGCGGGGACCCACAATGAGCAGTTCTTC; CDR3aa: CASSYAGTHNEQFF
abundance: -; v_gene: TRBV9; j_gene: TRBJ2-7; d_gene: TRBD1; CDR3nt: TGTGCCAGCAGCCTCGGGACAGGGAACTACGAGCAGTACTTC; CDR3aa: CASSLGTGNYEQYF
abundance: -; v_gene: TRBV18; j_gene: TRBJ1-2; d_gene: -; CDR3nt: TGTGCCAGCTCCCCGGGATTAAACTATGGCTACACCTTC; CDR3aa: CASSPGLNYGYTF
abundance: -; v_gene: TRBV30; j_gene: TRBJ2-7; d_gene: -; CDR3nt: TGTGCCTGGAGTGTAGCCCAGGGCTACCCCTACGAGCAGTACTTC; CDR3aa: CAWSVAQGYPYEQYF
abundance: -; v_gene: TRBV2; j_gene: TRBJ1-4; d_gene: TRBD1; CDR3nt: TGTGCCAGCAGAGGACAGGGGTATAATGAAAAACTGTTTTTT; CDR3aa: CASRGQGYNEKLFF
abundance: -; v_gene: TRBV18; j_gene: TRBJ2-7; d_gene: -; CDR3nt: TGTGCCAGCTCACCAGGGCAGGGAGGTATGAACGAGCAGTACTTC; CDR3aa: CASSPGQGGMNEQYF
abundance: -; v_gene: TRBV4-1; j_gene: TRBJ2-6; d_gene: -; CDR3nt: TGCGCCAGCAGCCAAGTGGGGAGCTCTGGGGCCAACGTCCTGACTTTC; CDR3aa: CASSQVGSSGANVLTF
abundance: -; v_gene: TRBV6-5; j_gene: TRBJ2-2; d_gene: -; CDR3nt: TGTGCCAGCAGCCGGCGGGGCACCGGGGAGCTGTTTTTT; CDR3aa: CASSRRGTGELFF
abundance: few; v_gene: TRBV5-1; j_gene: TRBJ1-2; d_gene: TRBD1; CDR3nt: TGCGCCAGCAGCAACAACAGGGGGCCTAACTATGGCTACACCTTC; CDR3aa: CASSNNRGPNYGYTF
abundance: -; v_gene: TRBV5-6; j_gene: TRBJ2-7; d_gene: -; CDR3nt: TGTGCCAGCAGTCGGGGAAACGAGCAGTACTTC; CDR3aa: CASSRGNEQYF
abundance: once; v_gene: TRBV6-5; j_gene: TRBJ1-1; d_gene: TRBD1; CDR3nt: TGTGCCAGCAGTACCGGACAGGGGTGGACTGAAGCTTTCTTT; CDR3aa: CASSTGQGWTEAFF
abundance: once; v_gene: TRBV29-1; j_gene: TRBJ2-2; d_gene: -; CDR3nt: TGCAGCGCGATCTCGGGGGTACACACCGGGGAGCTGTTTTTT; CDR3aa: CSAISGVHTGELFF
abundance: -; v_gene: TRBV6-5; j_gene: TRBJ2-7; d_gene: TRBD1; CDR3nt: TGTGCCAGCAGTTATAGGGGACAGACCTACGAGCAGTACTTC; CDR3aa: CASSYRGQTYEQYF
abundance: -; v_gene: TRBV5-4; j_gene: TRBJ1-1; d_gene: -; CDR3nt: TGTGCCAGCAGCCGGGAAAATACCCAAGGGACTGAAGCTTTCTTT; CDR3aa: CASSRENTQGTEAFF
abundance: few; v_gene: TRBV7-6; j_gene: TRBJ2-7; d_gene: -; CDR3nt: TGTGCCAGCAGCTTAGAGGAGGGTTTGGCCTACGAGCAGTACTTC; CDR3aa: CASSLEEGLAYEQYF
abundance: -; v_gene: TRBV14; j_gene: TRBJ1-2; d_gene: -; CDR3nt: TGTGCCAGCAGTCCAGGGATCACTCGGGGCTACACCTTC; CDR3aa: CASSPGITRGYTF
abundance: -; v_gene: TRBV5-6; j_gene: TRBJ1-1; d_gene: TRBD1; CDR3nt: TGTGCGACAGGGGATAGGGTCACTGAAGCTTTCTTT; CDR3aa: CATGDRVTEAFF
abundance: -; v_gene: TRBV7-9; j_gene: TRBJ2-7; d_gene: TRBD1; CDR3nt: TGTGCCAGCAGCTTAGAGGACAGGGGTCAACAGGCGGAGCAGTACTTC; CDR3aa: CASSLEDRGQQAEQYF
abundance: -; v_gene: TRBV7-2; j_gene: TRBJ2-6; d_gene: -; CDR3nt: TGTGCCAGCAGCTCCCAGGGGCTGGCTGGGGCCAACGTCCTGACTTTC; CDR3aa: CASSSQGLAGANVLTF
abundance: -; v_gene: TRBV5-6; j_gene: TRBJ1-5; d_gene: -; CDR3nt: TGTGCCAGCAGCTTGGGGAGACAGCCCCAGCGTTTT; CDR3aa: CASSLGRQPQRF
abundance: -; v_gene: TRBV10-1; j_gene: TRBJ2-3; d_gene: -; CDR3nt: TGCGCCAGCAGCGGACAGACAGATACGCAGTATTTT; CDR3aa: CASSGQTDTQYF
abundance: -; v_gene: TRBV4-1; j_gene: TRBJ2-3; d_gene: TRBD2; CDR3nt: TGCGCCAGCAGCCAGGGATATAGCGGGCCACACGCCCTCACAGATACGCAGTATTTT; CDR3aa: CASSQGYSGPHALTDTQYF
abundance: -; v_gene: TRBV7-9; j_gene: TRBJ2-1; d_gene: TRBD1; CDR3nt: TGTGCCAGCAGCTTACCTCGGACAGGAACCGTCTATGAGCAGTTCTTC; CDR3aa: CASSLPRTGTVYEQFF
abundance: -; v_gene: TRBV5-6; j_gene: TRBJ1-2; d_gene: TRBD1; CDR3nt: TGTGCCAGCAACCCCGGGACAGGGTTTGCTGGCTACACCTTC; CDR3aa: CASNPGTGFAGYTF
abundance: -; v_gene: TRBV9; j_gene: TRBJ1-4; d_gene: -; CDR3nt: TGTGCCAGCAGCGCCGAAAGGGGGGGCCGGGCTAATGAAAAACTGTTTTTT; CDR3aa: CASSAERGGRANEKLFF
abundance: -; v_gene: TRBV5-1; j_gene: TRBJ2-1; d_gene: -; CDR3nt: TGCGCCAGCCAACAGGGTACGGATGAGCAGTTCTTC; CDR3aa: CASQQGTDEQFF
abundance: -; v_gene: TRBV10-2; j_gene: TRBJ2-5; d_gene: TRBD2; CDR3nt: TGCGCCAGCAGATATAGCGGGGGGACCCAAGAGACCCAGTACTTC; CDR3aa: CASRYSGGTQETQYF
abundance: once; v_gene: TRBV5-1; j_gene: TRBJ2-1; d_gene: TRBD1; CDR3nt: TGCGCCAGCAGCCCGCAGCCCTCACCGGGTTGGCGACAGGGGGCTACGGCGGGGGTTGAGCAGTTCTTC; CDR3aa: CASSPQPSPGWRQGATAGVEQFF
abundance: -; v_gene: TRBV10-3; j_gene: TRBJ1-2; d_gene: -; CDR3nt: TGTGCCATCAGCGGGAGTTTCTATGGCTACACCTTC; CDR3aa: CAISGSFYGYTF
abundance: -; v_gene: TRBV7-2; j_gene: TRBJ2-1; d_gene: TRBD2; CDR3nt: TGTGCCAGCAGCTTAGGACTAGCGGGGGTTCTTGAGCAGTTCTTC; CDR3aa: CASSLGLAGVLEQFF
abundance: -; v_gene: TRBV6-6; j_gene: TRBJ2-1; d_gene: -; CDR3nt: TGTGCCAGCAGAACTACAGGGACCCCCTACAATGAGCAGTTCTTC; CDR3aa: CASRTTGTPYNEQFF
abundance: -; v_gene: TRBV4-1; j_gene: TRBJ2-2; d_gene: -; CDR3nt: TGCGCCAGCAGCCAAGCCGGGGGTACGACCGGGGAGCTGTTTTTT; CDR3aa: CASSQAGGTTGELFF
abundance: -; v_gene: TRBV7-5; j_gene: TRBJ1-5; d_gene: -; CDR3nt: TGTGTCAGAAGCTTGTTTGGAGGTCAGCCCCAGCATTTT; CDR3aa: CVRSLFGGQPQHF
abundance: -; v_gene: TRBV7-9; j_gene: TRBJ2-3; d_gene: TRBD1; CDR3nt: TGTGCCAGCAGCCCCGGACAGGGGGCAAAAGATACGCAGTATTTT; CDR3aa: CASSPGQGAKDTQYF
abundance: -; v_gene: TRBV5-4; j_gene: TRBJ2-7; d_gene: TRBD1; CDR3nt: TGTGCCAGCAGCCCTTGGACAGGGGGTGGCGACGAGCAGTACTTC; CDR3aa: CASSPWTGGGDEQYF
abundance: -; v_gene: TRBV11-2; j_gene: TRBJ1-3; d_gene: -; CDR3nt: TGTGCCAGCAGCTTAGGGCTTGCAGGAGGATTTGGAAACACCATATATTTT; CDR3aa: CASSLGLAGGFGNTIYF
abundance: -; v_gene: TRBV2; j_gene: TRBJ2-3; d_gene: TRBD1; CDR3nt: TGTGCCAGCAGTGAAGTATCCCCAGGGGGCGCGTCAGATACGCAGTATTTT; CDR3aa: CASSEVSPGGASDTQYF
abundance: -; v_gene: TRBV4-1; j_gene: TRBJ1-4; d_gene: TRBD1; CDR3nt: TGCGCCACCGCCTACTCCGGGACAGGGTCTGCAACTAATGAAAAACTGTTTTTT; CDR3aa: CATAYSGTGSATNEKLFF
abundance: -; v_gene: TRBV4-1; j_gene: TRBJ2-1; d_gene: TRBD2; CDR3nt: TGCGCCAGCAGCCAAGTGAGCGGGGGGGCCCGGAATGAGCAGTTCTTC; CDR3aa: CASSQVSGGARNEQFF
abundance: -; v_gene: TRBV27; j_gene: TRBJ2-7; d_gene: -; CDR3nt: TGTGCCAGCAGTTTCGGCCAGGGCTCCTACGAGCAGTACTTC; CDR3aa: CASSFGQGSYEQYF
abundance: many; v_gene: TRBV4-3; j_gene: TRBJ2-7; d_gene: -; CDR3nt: TGCGCCAGCAGCCAAGATGCGTGGTGGAAGGGGTTCTACTTC; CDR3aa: CASSQDAWWKGFYF
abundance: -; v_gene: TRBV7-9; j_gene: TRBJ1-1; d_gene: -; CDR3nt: TGTGCCAGCAGCTATCGCTTTCAACACCAATCGAACACTGAAGCTTTCTTT; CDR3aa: CASSYRFQHQSNTEAFF
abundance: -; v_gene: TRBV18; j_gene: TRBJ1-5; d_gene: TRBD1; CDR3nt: TGTGCCAGCTCACAAGACAGGGGGCGAGGGGGCAATCAGCCCCAGCATTTT; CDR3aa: CASSQDRGRGGNQPQHF
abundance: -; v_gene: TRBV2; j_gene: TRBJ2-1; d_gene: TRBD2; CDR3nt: TGTGCCACCACAGGAGAGCGGGGTTACAATGAGCAGTTCTTC; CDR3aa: CATTGERGYNEQFF
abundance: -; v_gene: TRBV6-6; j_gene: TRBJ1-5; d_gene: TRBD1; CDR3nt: TGTGCCAGCAGCGATCCGGGACAGCTGGCCCCGGCGCCCCAGCATTTT; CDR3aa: CASSDPGQLAPAPQHF
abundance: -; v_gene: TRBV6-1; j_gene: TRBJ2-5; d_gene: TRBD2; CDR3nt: TGTGCCAGCAGTGAAATCGGTCGGGGGGGCCGCGAGACCCAGTACTTC; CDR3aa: CASSEIGRGGRETQYF
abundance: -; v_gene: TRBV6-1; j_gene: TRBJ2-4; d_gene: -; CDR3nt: TGTGCCAGCAGTGAAGCCCTTGTAGCCAAAAACATTCAGTACTTC; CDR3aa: CASSEALVAKNIQYF